This T cell receptor beta chain was found in a study of human T cells and chemical hapten exposure. This clonotype was counted at least ten times. Its antigen remains unknown. The time point here: pre-sensitization, week 0. Treatment of the sample: therapeutic diphenylcyclopropenone sensitization with weekly scalp DPC. Each CDR3 protein gets one entry after TCRdb re-called the RACE reads with MiXCR. The table includes about 300,000 distinct CDR3 sequences, around 5.5% detected once. Broader study findings: Given that the donors had alopecia, their immune response may differ from that seen in healthy people. The study found that DPC sensitization did not change TCRs above 1 in 1000 frequency.

V was cut by 4 bases and J by 2 bases, with 6 bases left in between. There are 13 residues in the CDR3. CDR1 and CDR2 (germline): SGHDN, FVKESK. V gene TRBV14 combines with J gene TRBJ1-3; D is ambiguous. The starting material was whole blood, obtained in connection with sensitization to the hapten diphenylcyclopropenone (DPC). This receptor was identified in a woman in her late teens or twenties with alopecia areata. Some clones in this sample may be carry-over from other donors' samples. This chain's CDR3 is CASSPTAGNTIYF. CDR3 coding DNA: TGTGCCAGCAGCCCGACGGCTGGAAACACCATATATTTT.